A selection of T cell receptor beta chains follows, all from one sample in a study of blood T cell repertoires in COVID-19. Method: immunoSEQ multiplex PCR; TCRdb's copy keeps in-frame clones and lacks some. The sample records around 140,000 clones, roughly 79% being singletons. The sequencing sample was made of peripheral blood. Source of these receptors: a woman in her sixties with active or convalescent COVID-19. CDR3s include the opening cysteine and the closing phenylalanine or tryptophan. The D gene is left open where the match is weak. Only part of the rows carry a size: once, few, many, or a class if the clone is expanded.

CDR3 DNA: TGTGCCAGCAGCAAACAGGGGGAAGAACAGCCCCAGCATTTT
CDR3 protein: CASSKQGEEQPQHF
D gene: TRBD1
V gene: TRBV5-4
clone size: .
J gene: TRBJ1-5

CDR3 DNA: TGTGCCAGCAGCCTGACAGGGGGTGGAATGAACACTGAAGCTTTCTTT
CDR3 protein: CASSLTGGGMNTEAFF
D gene: TRBD1
V gene: TRBV11-2
clone size: .
J gene: TRBJ1-1

CDR3 DNA: TGTGCCAGCAGTTACTCGACCCCGGCGGTTAATTCACCCCTCCACTTT
CDR3 protein: CASSYSTPAVNSPLHF
D gene: .
V gene: TRBV6-5
clone size: .
J gene: TRBJ1-6

CDR3 DNA: TGTGCCAGCTCCCGGGGGGGGACTGGAAACACCATATATTTT
CDR3 protein: CASSRGGTGNTIYF
D gene: .
V gene: TRBV27
clone size: .
J gene: TRBJ1-3

CDR3 DNA: TGTGCCAGCAGCACCGGGGGGACTCTCAACACAGATACGCAGTATTTT
CDR3 protein: CASSTGGTLNTDTQYF
D gene: TRBD2
V gene: TRBV4-2
clone size: .
J gene: TRBJ2-3

CDR3 DNA: TGTGCCAGCAGACAGGTCTCCTCCTACGAGCAGTACTTC
CDR3 protein: CASRQVSSYEQYF
D gene: .
V gene: TRBV28
clone size: .
J gene: TRBJ2-7

CDR3 DNA: TGTGCCACCAGTGATCCTTTCGGAGCGGGAGGTCTCTCCAATGAGCAGTTCTTC
CDR3 protein: CATSDPFGAGGLSNEQFF
D gene: TRBD2
V gene: TRBV24-1
clone size: .
J gene: TRBJ2-1

CDR3 DNA: TGTGCCAGCAGCTTGTCCTTTAGCGGGTTCACCGGGGAGCTGTTTTTT
CDR3 protein: CASSLSFSGFTGELFF
D gene: TRBD2
V gene: TRBV5-6
clone size: .
J gene: TRBJ2-2

CDR3 DNA: TGTGCCATCAGTGAGGCATCCCTGGCTGGCGGAGCTTTCTTT
CDR3 protein: CAISEASLAGGAFF
D gene: .
V gene: TRBV10-3
clone size: .
J gene: TRBJ1-1

CDR3 DNA: TGTGCCAGCAGCCTTGACAGGGCACTCTATGGCTACACCTTC
CDR3 protein: CASSLDRALYGYTF
D gene: TRBD1
V gene: TRBV5-8
clone size: once
J gene: TRBJ1-2

CDR3 DNA: TGTGCCAGCTCCATACCGACAGGTAGCACAGATACGCAGTATTTT
CDR3 protein: CASSIPTGSTDTQYF
D gene: .
V gene: TRBV18
clone size: .
J gene: TRBJ2-3

CDR3 DNA: TGCGCCAGCAGCCCCGCGGGACTAGCGGGATACAATGAGCAGTTCTTC
CDR3 protein: CASSPAGLAGYNEQFF
D gene: TRBD2
V gene: TRBV5-1
clone size: .
J gene: TRBJ2-1

CDR3 DNA: TGTGCCAGTACCCCTCCACAGGGGGGTCGAGAAAAACTGTTTTTT
CDR3 protein: CASTPPQGGREKLFF
D gene: TRBD1
V gene: TRBV19
clone size: .
J gene: TRBJ1-4